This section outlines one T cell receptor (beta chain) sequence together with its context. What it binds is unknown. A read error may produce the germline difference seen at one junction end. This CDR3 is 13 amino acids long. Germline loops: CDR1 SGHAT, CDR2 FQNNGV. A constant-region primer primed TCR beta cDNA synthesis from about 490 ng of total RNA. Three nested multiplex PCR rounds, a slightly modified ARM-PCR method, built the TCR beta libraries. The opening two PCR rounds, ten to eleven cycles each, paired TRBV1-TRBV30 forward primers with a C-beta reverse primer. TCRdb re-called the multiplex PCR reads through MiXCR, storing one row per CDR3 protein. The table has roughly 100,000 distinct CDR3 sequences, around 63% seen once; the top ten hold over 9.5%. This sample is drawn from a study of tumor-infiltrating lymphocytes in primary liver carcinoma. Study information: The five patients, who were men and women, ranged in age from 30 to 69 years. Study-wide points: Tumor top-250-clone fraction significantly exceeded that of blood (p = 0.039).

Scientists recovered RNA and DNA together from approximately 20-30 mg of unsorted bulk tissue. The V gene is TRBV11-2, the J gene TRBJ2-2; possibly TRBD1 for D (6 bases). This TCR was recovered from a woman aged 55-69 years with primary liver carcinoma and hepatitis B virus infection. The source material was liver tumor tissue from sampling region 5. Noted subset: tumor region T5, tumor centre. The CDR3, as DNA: TGTTCCAGCGGCTTAAGGGGGATCGGGGAGCTGTTTTTT. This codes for CSSGLRGIGELFF.